This T cell receptor (beta chain) was captured by sequencing in a study of blood T cell repertoires in COVID-19. Whole-study context: The samples span acute and convalescent COVID-19 from the United States, Italy and Spain.

With 1 base removed from V and 0 bases from J, the gap between germline ends came to 19 bases. CDR3 size: 19 residues. Per germline, CDR1 LGHDT and CDR2 YNNKEL (reference sequence). In the study's own analysis: How many nucleated cells were present was estimated from reference gene primer amplification. Sequenced by immunoSEQ multiplex PCR; TCRdb stores in-frame clones only, minus some. The DNA gave D and trimming, while V, J and clone size come from that table. This table holds about 160,000 clones, 65% to 85% found once. The sequence was collected from a woman in her thirties or forties with acute COVID-19. This chain connects TRBV3-1 (or the pseudogene TRBV3-2) to TRBJ1-3; no reliable D call. Sequencing was performed on PBMCs or T cells enriched from blood (not recorded which). DNA for the CDR3: TGTGCCAGCAGCCAAGCCCACCCGCGGCCGCGAGCCTCTGGAAACACCATATATTTT. It translates to CASSQAHPRPRASGNTIYF.